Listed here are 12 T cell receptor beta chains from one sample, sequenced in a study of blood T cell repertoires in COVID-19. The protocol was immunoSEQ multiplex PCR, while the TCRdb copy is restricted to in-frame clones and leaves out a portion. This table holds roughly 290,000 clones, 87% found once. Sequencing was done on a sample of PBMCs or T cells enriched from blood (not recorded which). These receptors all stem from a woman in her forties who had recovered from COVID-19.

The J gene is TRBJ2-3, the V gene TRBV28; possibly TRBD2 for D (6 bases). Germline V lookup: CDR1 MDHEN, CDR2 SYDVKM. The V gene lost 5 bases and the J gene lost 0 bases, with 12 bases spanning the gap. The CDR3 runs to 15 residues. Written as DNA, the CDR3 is TGTGCCAGCAGTCCTAGAGGGACTAGCACAGATACGCAGTATTTT. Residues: CASSPRGTSTDTQYF.

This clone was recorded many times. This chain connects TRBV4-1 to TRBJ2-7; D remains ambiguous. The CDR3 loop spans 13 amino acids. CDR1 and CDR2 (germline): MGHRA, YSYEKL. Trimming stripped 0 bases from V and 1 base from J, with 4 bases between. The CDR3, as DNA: TGCGCCAGCAGCCAAGAAGCGTCCTACGAGCAGTACTTC. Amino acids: CASSQEASYEQYF.

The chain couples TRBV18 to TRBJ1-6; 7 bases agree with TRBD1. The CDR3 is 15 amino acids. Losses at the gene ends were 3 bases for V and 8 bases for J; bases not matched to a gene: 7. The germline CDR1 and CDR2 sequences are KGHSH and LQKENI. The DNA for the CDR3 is TGTGCCAGCTCACCTGCCCGGGACAGCGATTCACCCCTCCACTTT. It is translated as CASSPARDSDSPLHF.

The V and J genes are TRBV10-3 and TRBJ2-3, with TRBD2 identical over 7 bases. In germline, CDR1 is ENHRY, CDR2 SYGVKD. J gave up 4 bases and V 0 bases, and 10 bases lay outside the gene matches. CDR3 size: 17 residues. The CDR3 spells CAISESLGRESADTQYF. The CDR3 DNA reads TGTGCCATCAGTGAGTCCCTTGGGCGGGAGAGTGCAGATACGCAGTATTTT.

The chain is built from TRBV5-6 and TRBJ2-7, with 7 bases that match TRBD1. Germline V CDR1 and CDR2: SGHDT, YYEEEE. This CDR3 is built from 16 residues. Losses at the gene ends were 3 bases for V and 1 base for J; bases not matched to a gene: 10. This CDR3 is CASSSPPGTASYEQYF. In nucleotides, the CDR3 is TGTGCCAGCAGCTCCCCCCCAGGGACAGCTTCCTACGAGCAGTACTTC.

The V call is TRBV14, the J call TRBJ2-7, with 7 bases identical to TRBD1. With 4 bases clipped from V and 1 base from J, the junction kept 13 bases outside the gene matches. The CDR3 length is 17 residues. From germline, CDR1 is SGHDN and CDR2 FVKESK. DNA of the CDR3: TGTGCCAGCAGCCCCCAGGGGGAAGACCCAGGGTCCTACGAGCAGTACTTC. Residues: CASSPQGEDPGSYEQYF. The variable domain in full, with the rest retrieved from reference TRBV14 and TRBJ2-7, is EAGVTQFPSHSVIEKGQTVTLRCDPISGHDNLYWYRRVMGKEIKFLLHFVKESKQDESGMPNNRFLAERTGGTYSTLKVQPAELEDSGVYFCASSPQGEDPGSYEQYFGPGTRLTVT.

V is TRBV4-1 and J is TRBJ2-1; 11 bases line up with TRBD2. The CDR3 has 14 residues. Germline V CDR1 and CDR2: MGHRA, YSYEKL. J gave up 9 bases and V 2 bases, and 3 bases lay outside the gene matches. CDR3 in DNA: TGCGCCAGCAGCCAAACGGGGACTAGCGGTGAGCAGTTCTTC. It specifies CASSQTGTSGEQFF.

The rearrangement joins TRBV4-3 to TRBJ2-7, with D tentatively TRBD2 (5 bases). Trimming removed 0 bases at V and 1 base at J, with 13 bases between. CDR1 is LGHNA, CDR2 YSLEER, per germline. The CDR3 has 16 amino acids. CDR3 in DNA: TGCGCCAGCAGCCAAGATCCCACTAGTAGTTCCTACGAGCAGTACTTC. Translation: CASSQDPTSSSYEQYF.

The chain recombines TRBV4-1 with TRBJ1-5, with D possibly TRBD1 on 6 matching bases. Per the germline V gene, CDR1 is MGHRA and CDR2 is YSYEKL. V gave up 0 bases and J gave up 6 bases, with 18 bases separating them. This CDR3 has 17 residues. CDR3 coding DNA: TGCGCCAGCAGCCAAGATCGGGGGGCGGGGGGCCTTCAGCCCCAGCATTTT. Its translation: CASSQDRGAGGLQPQHF.

Written as DNA, the CDR3 is TGTGCCAGCAGTTATGACAGGGGGGCCTACGAGCAGTACTTC. Encoded protein: CASSYDRGAYEQYF. The chain uses TRBV2 and TRBJ2-7; 9 bases are shared with TRBD1. Germline V gives CDR1 SNHLY, CDR2 FYNNEI. CDR3 length: 14 residues. With V trimmed by 5 bases and J by 2 bases, 4 bases remained unmatched. The whole variable domain, filled in from reference TRBV2 and TRBJ2-7, reads EPEVTQTPSHQVTQMGQEVILRCVPISNHLYFYWYRQILGQKVEFLVSFYNNEISEKSEIFDDQFSVERPDGSNFTLKIRSTKLEDSAMYFCASSYDRGAYEQYFGPGTRLTVT.

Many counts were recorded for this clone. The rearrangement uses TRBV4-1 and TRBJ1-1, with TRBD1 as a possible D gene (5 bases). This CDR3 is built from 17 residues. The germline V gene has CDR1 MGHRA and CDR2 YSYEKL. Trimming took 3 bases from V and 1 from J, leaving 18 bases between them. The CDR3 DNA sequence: TGCGCCAGCAGCCAGGGGGGATTCTCAAAGTCGAACACTGAAGCTTTCTTT. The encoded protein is CASSQGGFSKSNTEAFF.

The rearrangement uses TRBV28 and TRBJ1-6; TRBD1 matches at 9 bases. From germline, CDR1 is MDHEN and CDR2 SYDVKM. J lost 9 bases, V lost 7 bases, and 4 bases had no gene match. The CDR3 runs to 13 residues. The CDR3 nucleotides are TGTGCCAGCAAGGAGGACAGGGGTTCACCCCTCCACTTT. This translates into CASKEDRGSPLHF. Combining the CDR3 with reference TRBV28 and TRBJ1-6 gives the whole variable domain DVKVTQSSRYLVKRTGEKVFLECVQDMDHENMFWYRQDPGLGLRLIYFSYDVKMKEKGDIPEGYSVSREKKERFSLILESASTNQTSMYLCASKEDRGSPLHFGNGTRLTVT.